This passage covers 5 T cell receptor beta chains from one sample sequenced in a study of T cell changes during pregnancy in multiple sclerosis. Sequenced by immunoSEQ multiplex PCR; TCRdb stores in-frame clones only, minus some. The data contain about 60,000 clones, around 96% of them singletons. Sequencing was performed on CD8+ T cells from peripheral blood mononuclear cells, taken after pregnancy. These TCRs come from a female donor with multiple sclerosis, enrolled in a pregnancy study.

The chain recombines TRBV6-5 with TRBJ1-5, with D possibly matching TRBD1 (5 bases). The CDR3 is 14 residues long. Per germline, CDR1 MNHEY and CDR2 SVGAGI. Trimming left V 2 bases short and J 7 bases short, with 12 bases between. The CDR3 loop reads CASSYGGAHQPQHF. In DNA, the CDR3 is TGTGCCAGCAGTTACGGAGGGGCCCACCAGCCCCAGCATTTT.

The chain uses TRBV27 and TRBJ2-7; 10 bases line up with TRBD2. V shed 6 bases and J 6 bases; nucleotides not matched to a gene: 20. Germline CDR1 reads MNHEY; CDR2 reads SMNVEV (reference sequence). The CDR3 totals 18 residues. The CDR3 spells CASRTLGTSAGVMGEQYF. The CDR3 coding sequence is TGTGCCAGCAGAACACTAGGGACTAGCGCGGGAGTAATGGGCGAGCAGTACTTC.

This chain joins TRBV28 and TRBJ2-1; a possible D gene is TRBD2 (5 bases). V was shortened by 8 bases and J by 4 bases, with 21 bases between the two germline ends. Germline CDR1 is MDHEN and CDR2 is SYDVKM. This CDR3 spans 16 amino acids. CDR3 DNA: TGTGCCAGCCTCCCGGGCTGGCGGGTCTCTTACAATGAGCAGTTCTTC. Translating it yields CASLPGWRVSYNEQFF.

The rearrangement uses TRBV2 and TRBJ1-1, with D unresolved. This CDR3 is built from 12 residues. Germline V gene data show CDR1 as SNHLY and CDR2 as FYNNEI. Trimming left V 6 bases short and J 1 base short, with 6 bases between. CDR3 residues: CASRTRNTEAFF. The CDR3 nucleotides are TGTGCCAGCAGAACCAGGAACACTGAAGCTTTCTTT.

The chain couples TRBV7-9 to TRBJ2-7; TRBD1 matches 9 bases. Per germline, CDR1 SEHNR and CDR2 FQNEAQ (reference sequence). Losses at the gene ends were 5 bases for V and 7 bases for J; bases not matched to a gene: 9. This CDR3 is built from 14 residues. CDR3 sequence (DNA): TGTGCCAGCAGCCTGGGACAGGGCCTGGGGGAGCAGTACTTC. Protein product: CASSLGQGLGEQYF. The full variable domain, with the rest looked up from reference TRBV7-9 and TRBJ2-7, is DTGVSQNPRHKITKRGQNVTFRCDPISEHNRLYWYRQTLGQGPEFLTYFQNEAQLEKSRLLSDRFSAERPKGSFSTLEIQRTEQGDSAMYLCASSLGQGLGEQYFGPGTRLTVT.